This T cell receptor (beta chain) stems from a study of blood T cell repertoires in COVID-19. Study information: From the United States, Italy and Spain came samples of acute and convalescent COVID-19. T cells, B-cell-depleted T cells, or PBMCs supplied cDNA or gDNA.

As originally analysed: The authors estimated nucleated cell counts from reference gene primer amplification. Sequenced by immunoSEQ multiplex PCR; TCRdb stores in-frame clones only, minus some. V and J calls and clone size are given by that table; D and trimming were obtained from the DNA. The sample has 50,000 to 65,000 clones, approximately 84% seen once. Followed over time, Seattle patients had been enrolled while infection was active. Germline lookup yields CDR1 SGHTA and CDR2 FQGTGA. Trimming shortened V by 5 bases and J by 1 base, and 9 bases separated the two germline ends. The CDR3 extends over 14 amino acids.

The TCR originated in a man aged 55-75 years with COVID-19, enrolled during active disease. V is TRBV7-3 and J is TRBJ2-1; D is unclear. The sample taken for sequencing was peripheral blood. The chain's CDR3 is CASSMTGSYNEQFF. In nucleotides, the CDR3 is TGTGCCAGCAGCATGACTGGTTCCTACAATGAGCAGTTCTTC.